This T cell receptor (beta chain) appears in the sequencing data of a study of T cells in localized non-small cell lung cancer. This table comes from immunoSEQ multiplex PCR, and its TCRdb copy is limited to in-frame clones, with some not included. The data contain about 1,300 clones, 22% of them singletons. The CDR3 is made up of 17 amino acids. V lost 3 bases to trimming and J lost 2 bases; unmatched junction nucleotides: 7. Germline lookup yields CDR1 SGHNT and CDR2 YENEEA. The chain combines TRBV11-3 with TRBJ2-2, with 9 positions matching TRBD2. The material sequenced was normal lung tissue next to the tumor, taken before any cancer treatment. This receptor was taken from a male donor at least 60 years old with stage III squamous cell lung carcinoma. This CDR3 reads CASSLTSGWRNTGELFF. CDR3 in DNA: TGTGCCAGCAGCTTGACTAGCGGTTGGCGCAACACCGGGGAGCTGTTTTTT.